Listed below are T cell receptor beta chains from one sample, sequenced in a study of blood T cells in healthy people across ages. TCRdb reprocessed the 5' RACE reads with MiXCR, giving one entry per CDR3 protein. The sample holds around 800,000 distinct CDR3 sequences, roughly 60% seen once. The sequenced sample consisted of blood. The source of these receptors is a man aged 30 to 39 in good health. Both conserved end residues are part of each CDR3. Fields, in order: CDR3 length, D gene, J gene, V gene, clone size, CDR3 protein, CDR3 DNA. A D gene is named only where the DNA matches it firmly. Clone size is not always given. Where it is, it says once, few, many or a class for expanded clones.

cdr3_length: 16; d_call: -; j_call: TRBJ1-6; v_call: TRBV2; clone_size: -; cdr3_aa: CASTQPRGADNSPLHF; cdr3_nt: TGTGCCAGCACCCAACCACGGGGCGCCGATAATTCACCCCTCCACTTT
cdr3_length: 14; d_call: TRBD1; j_call: TRBJ1-2; v_call: TRBV9; clone_size: -; cdr3_aa: CASSVERGQGSYTF; cdr3_nt: TGTGCCAGCAGCGTAGAGCGTGGACAGGGAAGCTACACCTTC
cdr3_length: 16; d_call: TRBD1; j_call: TRBJ1-5; v_call: TRBV7-9; clone_size: -; cdr3_aa: CASSLDTGAINQPQHF; cdr3_nt: TGTGCCAGCAGCTTAGATACAGGGGCGATCAATCAGCCCCAGCATTTT
cdr3_length: 13; d_call: TRBD1; j_call: TRBJ2-7; v_call: TRBV6-2/TRBV6-3; clone_size: -; cdr3_aa: CASSGTGGGEQYF; cdr3_nt: TGTGCCAGCAGTGGGACAGGGGGCGGCGAGCAGTACTTC
cdr3_length: 17; d_call: TRBD1; j_call: TRBJ2-7; v_call: TRBV25-1; clone_size: -; cdr3_aa: CASSGTGGDMSSYEQYF; cdr3_nt: TGTGCCAGCAGCGGGACAGGGGGCGACATGAGCTCCTACGAGCAGTACTTC
cdr3_length: 15; d_call: TRBD2; j_call: TRBJ2-5; v_call: TRBV4-3; clone_size: -; cdr3_aa: CASSRWGGPQETQYF; cdr3_nt: TGCGCCAGCAGCCGTTGGGGGGGTCCCCAAGAGACCCAGTACTTC
cdr3_length: 15; d_call: -; j_call: TRBJ2-7; v_call: TRBV4-3; clone_size: few; cdr3_aa: CASSKGIDTIYEQYF; cdr3_nt: TGCGCCAGCAGCAAGGGGATTGACACGATATACGAGCAGTACTTC
cdr3_length: 15; d_call: -; j_call: TRBJ1-6; v_call: TRBV27; clone_size: -; cdr3_aa: CASSSEGLDNSPLHF; cdr3_nt: TGTGCCAGCAGTTCCGAGGGTCTGGACAATTCACCCCTCCACTTT
cdr3_length: 12; d_call: -; j_call: TRBJ2-5; v_call: TRBV6-5; clone_size: -; cdr3_aa: CAPRGHLYGQYF; cdr3_nt: TGTGCCCCCAGGGGACACCTATACGGGCAGTACTTC
cdr3_length: 13; d_call: -; j_call: TRBJ1-4; v_call: TRBV10-3; clone_size: -; cdr3_aa: CAIRGDFNEKLFF; cdr3_nt: TGTGCCATCAGGGGCGACTTTAATGAAAAACTGTTTTTT
cdr3_length: 14; d_call: -; j_call: TRBJ2-1; v_call: TRBV13; clone_size: -; cdr3_aa: CASSLAPPANEQFF; cdr3_nt: TGTGCCAGCAGCTTAGCCCCTCCAGCAAATGAGCAGTTCTTC
cdr3_length: 14; d_call: TRBD1; j_call: TRBJ1-2; v_call: TRBV12-3/TRBV12-4; clone_size: -; cdr3_aa: CASSLQGGLYGYTF; cdr3_nt: TGTGCCAGCAGTTTACAGGGGGGTCTCTATGGCTACACCTTC
cdr3_length: 14; d_call: -; j_call: TRBJ2-7; v_call: TRBV10-3; clone_size: few; cdr3_aa: CAISVSGYSYEQYF; cdr3_nt: TGTGCCATCAGTGTCTCGGGATACTCCTACGAGCAGTACTTC
cdr3_length: 17; d_call: TRBD1; j_call: TRBJ1-1; v_call: TRBV20-1; clone_size: -; cdr3_aa: CSAGTGTGFSMNTEAFF; cdr3_nt: TGCAGTGCGGGTACCGGGACAGGGTTTTCTATGAACACTGAAGCTTTCTTT
cdr3_length: 14; d_call: -; j_call: TRBJ1-2; v_call: TRBV7-9; clone_size: once; cdr3_aa: CASSSRDIQRGYTF; cdr3_nt: TGCGCCAGCAGCTCCCGGGACATACAGCGAGGCTACACCTTC
cdr3_length: 16; d_call: -; j_call: TRBJ2-7; v_call: TRBV20-1; clone_size: -; cdr3_aa: CSAREGKGGGDYEQYF; cdr3_nt: TGCAGTGCTAGAGAAGGGAAAGGGGGAGGAGACTACGAGCAGTACTTC
cdr3_length: 14; d_call: -; j_call: TRBJ1-4; v_call: TRBV12-3/TRBV12-4; clone_size: few; cdr3_aa: CASSLSRGFEKLFF; cdr3_nt: TGTGCCAGCAGTTTAAGCAGGGGATTTGAAAAACTGTTTTTT
cdr3_length: 12; d_call: -; j_call: TRBJ2-7; v_call: TRBV7-2; clone_size: once; cdr3_aa: CASSLEAPEQYF; cdr3_nt: TGTGCCAGCAGCTTAGAAGCCCCCGAGCAGTACTTC
cdr3_length: 16; d_call: -; j_call: TRBJ2-3; v_call: TRBV6-6; clone_size: few; cdr3_aa: CASSSSVRALFDTQYF; cdr3_nt: TGTGCCAGCAGTTCTTCCGTCCGGGCCCTCTTCGATACGCAGTATTTT
cdr3_length: 16; d_call: TRBD2; j_call: TRBJ2-7; v_call: TRBV6-5; clone_size: -; cdr3_aa: CASRGLGREITYEQYF; cdr3_nt: TGTGCCAGCAGGGGACTCGGGAGGGAGATTACCTACGAGCAGTACTTC
cdr3_length: 15; d_call: -; j_call: TRBJ2-4; v_call: TRBV15; clone_size: -; cdr3_aa: CATSSMTVAKNIQYF; cdr3_nt: TGTGCCACCAGCAGTATGACAGTAGCCAAAAACATTCAGTACTTC
cdr3_length: 14; d_call: TRBD1; j_call: TRBJ1-1; v_call: TRBV3-1; clone_size: -; cdr3_aa: CASSSGTGNTEAFF; cdr3_nt: TGTGCCAGCAGCTCCGGGACAGGAAACACTGAAGCTTTCTTT
cdr3_length: 16; d_call: TRBD2; j_call: TRBJ2-4; v_call: TRBV2; clone_size: few; cdr3_aa: CASGGAGVKGKNIQYF; cdr3_nt: TGTGCCAGCGGGGGAGCGGGGGTTAAGGGCAAAAACATTCAGTACTTC
cdr3_length: 14; d_call: -; j_call: TRBJ2-2; v_call: TRBV4-3; clone_size: -; cdr3_aa: CASSQGKGFGELFF; cdr3_nt: TGCGCCAGCAGCCAAGGAAAAGGTTTCGGGGAGCTGTTTTTT
cdr3_length: 14; d_call: -; j_call: TRBJ2-7; v_call: TRBV28; clone_size: -; cdr3_aa: CASSFPRDPYEQYF; cdr3_nt: TGTGCCAGCAGTTTTCCCAGGGACCCCTACGAGCAGTACTTC
cdr3_length: 15; d_call: TRBD1; j_call: TRBJ2-2; v_call: TRBV5-5; clone_size: once; cdr3_aa: CASSLGTANTGELFF; cdr3_nt: TGTGCCAGCAGCTTAGGGACAGCGAACACCGGGGAGCTGTTTTTT
cdr3_length: 16; d_call: -; j_call: TRBJ2-3; v_call: TRBV5-1; clone_size: few; cdr3_aa: CASSLLGGIRTDTQYF; cdr3_nt: TGCGCCAGCAGCTTGCTGGGGGGCATCCGCACAGATACGCAGTATTTT
cdr3_length: 16; d_call: -; j_call: TRBJ1-4; v_call: TRBV11-2; clone_size: once; cdr3_aa: CASSRGTVATNEKLFF; cdr3_nt: TGTGCCAGCAGCCGAGGGACCGTAGCAACTAATGAAAAACTGTTTTTT
cdr3_length: 16; d_call: TRBD1; j_call: TRBJ2-3; v_call: TRBV5-1; clone_size: -; cdr3_aa: CASSPPTGGNADTQYF; cdr3_nt: TGCGCCAGCAGCCCGCCGACAGGGGGTAATGCAGATACGCAGTATTTT
cdr3_length: 12; d_call: -; j_call: TRBJ2-7; v_call: TRBV29-1; clone_size: once; cdr3_aa: CSVEEEGYEQYF; cdr3_nt: TGCAGCGTTGAAGAGGAGGGATACGAGCAGTACTTC
cdr3_length: 13; d_call: -; j_call: TRBJ1-2; v_call: TRBV6-5; clone_size: -; cdr3_aa: CASSASGAPGYTF; cdr3_nt: TGTGCCAGCAGTGCTTCGGGGGCGCCCGGCTACACCTTC
cdr3_length: 15; d_call: -; j_call: TRBJ2-7; v_call: TRBV4-3; clone_size: few; cdr3_aa: CASSQGRERYYEQYF; cdr3_nt: TGCGCCAGCAGCCAAGGAAGGGAAAGGTACTACGAGCAGTACTTC
cdr3_length: 16; d_call: TRBD2; j_call: TRBJ2-5; v_call: TRBV28; clone_size: -; cdr3_aa: CASSLRTSALRDPQYF; cdr3_nt: TGTGCCAGCAGTTTACGCACTAGCGCCTTAAGAGACCCCCAGTACTTC
cdr3_length: 14; d_call: -; j_call: TRBJ1-2; v_call: TRBV5-1; clone_size: -; cdr3_aa: CASSFGGARYGYTF; cdr3_nt: TGCGCCAGCAGCTTCGGGGGGGCAAGGTATGGCTACACCTTC
cdr3_length: 14; d_call: TRBD1; j_call: TRBJ2-7; v_call: TRBV9; clone_size: -; cdr3_aa: CASSVAGGGDEQYF; cdr3_nt: TGTGCCAGCAGCGTCGCAGGGGGCGGAGACGAGCAGTACTTC
cdr3_length: 13; d_call: -; j_call: TRBJ2-3; v_call: TRBV7-2; clone_size: -; cdr3_aa: CASTRSPTDTQYF; cdr3_nt: TGTGCCAGCACCCGGTCACCTACAGATACGCAGTATTTT
cdr3_length: 14; d_call: -; j_call: TRBJ1-4; v_call: TRBV20-1; clone_size: -; cdr3_aa: CSASPGPPAEKLFF; cdr3_nt: TGCAGTGCTTCCCCCGGGCCCCCCGCGGAAAAACTGTTTTTT
cdr3_length: 13; d_call: -; j_call: TRBJ2-1; v_call: TRBV6-1; clone_size: -; cdr3_aa: CASSEEGRSEQFF; cdr3_nt: TGTGCCAGCAGTGAAGAGGGAAGGAGTGAGCAGTTCTTC
cdr3_length: 14; d_call: -; j_call: TRBJ2-7; v_call: TRBV7-2; clone_size: -; cdr3_aa: CASSLALQTYEQYF; cdr3_nt: TGTGCCAGCAGCTTAGCGTTACAGACCTACGAGCAGTACTTC
cdr3_length: 13; d_call: -; j_call: TRBJ2-5; v_call: TRBV20-1; clone_size: once; cdr3_aa: CSASGQTQETQYF; cdr3_nt: TGCAGTGCTAGTGGCCAGACCCAAGAGACCCAGTACTTC
cdr3_length: 19; d_call: TRBD2; j_call: TRBJ2-1; v_call: TRBV5-1; clone_size: few; cdr3_aa: CASSLGLAQYPPSYNEQFF; cdr3_nt: TGCGCCAGCAGCTTGGGACTAGCTCAATATCCTCCTTCTTACAATGAGCAGTTCTTC
cdr3_length: 10; d_call: -; j_call: TRBJ2-5; v_call: TRBV20-1; clone_size: -; cdr3_aa: CSATEETQYF; cdr3_nt: TGCAGTGCTACGGAAGAGACCCAGTACTTC
cdr3_length: 17; d_call: TRBD1; j_call: TRBJ2-4; v_call: TRBV6-2/TRBV6-3; clone_size: few; cdr3_aa: CASSYGVGGTAKNIQYF; cdr3_nt: TGTGCCAGCAGTTATGGGGTAGGGGGCACGGCCAAAAACATTCAGTACTTC
cdr3_length: 16; d_call: TRBD1; j_call: TRBJ1-2; v_call: TRBV5-4; clone_size: -; cdr3_aa: CASSTPGTGMNYGYTF; cdr3_nt: TGTGCCAGCAGCACACCTGGGACAGGGATGAACTATGGCTACACCTTC